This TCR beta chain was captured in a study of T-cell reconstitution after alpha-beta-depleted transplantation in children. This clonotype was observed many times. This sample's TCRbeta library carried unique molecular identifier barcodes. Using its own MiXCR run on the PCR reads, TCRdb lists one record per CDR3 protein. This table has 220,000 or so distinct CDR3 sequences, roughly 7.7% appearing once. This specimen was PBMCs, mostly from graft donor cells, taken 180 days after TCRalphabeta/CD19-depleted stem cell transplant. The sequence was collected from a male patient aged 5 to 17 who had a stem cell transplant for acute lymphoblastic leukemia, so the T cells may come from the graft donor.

CDR3 sequence: CASSFLAGNTGELFF. The CDR3, as DNA: TGTGCCAGCAGCTTCCTAGCGGGGAACACCGGGGAGCTGTTTTTT. The rearrangement links TRBV7-2 to TRBJ2-2; TRBD2 aligns across 8 bases. The CDR3 contains 15 residues. With 3 bases clipped from V and 1 base from J, the junction kept 1 base outside the gene matches. Looked up from germline, CDR1 is SGHTA and CDR2 is FQGNSA. Combining the CDR3 with reference TRBV7-2 and TRBJ2-2 gives the whole variable domain GAGVSQSPSNKVTEKGKDVELRCDPISGHTALYWYRQSLGQGLEFLIYFQGNSAPDKSGLPSDRFSAERTGGSVSTLTIQRTQQEDSAVYLCASSFLAGNTGELFFGEGSRLTVL.